This entry lists 27 T cell receptor beta chains sequenced from one sample in a study of breast tumors, draining lymph nodes, adjacent tissues. Each CDR3 protein gets one entry after TCRdb re-called the multiplex PCR reads with MiXCR. The table lists 85,000 to 130,000 distinct CDR3 sequences, 21% of them singletons. Axillary draining lymph nodes of breast cancer patients supplied the node samples. Sequencing input: axillary lymph node tissue. These receptors were obtained from a female donor with breast cancer. Some clones in this sample may be carry-over from other donors' samples.

Concerning this clonotype itself: Mismatch with germline at one junction end may stem from a read error. This rearrangement joins TRBV6-6 to TRBJ2-1; the match to TRBD1 covers 10 bases. The CDR3 spans 16 residues. Germline CDR1 is MNHNY and CDR2 is SVGAGI (reference sequence). The DNA of the CDR3 is TGTGCCAGCAGTTACTCGGGGACAGGGGTTTACAATGAGCAGCTCTTT. Translated: CASSYSGTGVYNEQLF.

This clonotype showed up many times. V gene TRBV20-1 combines with J gene TRBJ2-1, with a possible D match to TRBD2 (5 bases). The CDR3 is made up of 14 amino acids. With 2 bases removed from V and 3 bases from J, the gap between germline ends came to 11 bases. Germline V gives CDR1 DFQATT, CDR2 SNEGSKA (reference sequence). Here the CDR3 reads CSARIGVHYNEQFF. The CDR3 bases are TGCAGTGCTAGAATCGGGGTTCACTACAATGAGCAGTTCTTC.

On this clonotype: A much larger clonotype is one base distant, so this may be a read error. J is TRBJ2-5 and V is TRBV30; D remains ambiguous. Germline V gene lookup returns CDR1 GTSNPN and CDR2 SVGIG (reference sequence). The CDR3 has 14 amino acids. The CDR3 protein is CVWSYYHTQETQYF. The CDR3, as DNA: TGTGTCTGGAGTTATTACCATACCCAAGAGACCCAGTACTTC.

Comments on this clonotype: This could be a read error, since a much larger clone is one nucleotide away. The chain recombines TRBV19 with TRBJ2-1; TRBD1 aligns across 8 bases. V lost 1 base and J lost 7; bases outside the gene matches: 3. Germline lookup yields CDR1 LNHDA and CDR2 SQIVND (reference sequence). This CDR3 comprises 14 residues. CDR3 in DNA: TGTGCCAGTAGTATAGGGACAGGGAAGAATGAGCAGTTCTTC. Its translation is CASSIGTGKNEQFF.

This clonotype came up many times. The chain employs TRBV7-6 and TRBJ2-1, with 7 bases fitting TRBD2. This CDR3 contains 20 residues. Germline CDR1 SGHVS, CDR2 FNYEAQ. J was trimmed by 11 bases and V by 0 bases; bases with no gene match: 25. This CDR3 is CASSLAFRAGAEVESGKQFF. CDR3 in DNA: TGTGCCAGCAGCTTAGCTTTCCGGGCGGGAGCTGAGGTAGAAAGTGGTAAGCAGTTCTTC.

This clonotype was recorded many times. This chain links TRBV2 with TRBJ1-2, with no clear D. This CDR3 has 13 residues. The V gene's germline CDR1 is SNHLY and CDR2 FYNNEI. V was cut by 3 bases and J by 2 bases, with 7 bases left in between. CDR3 DNA sequence: TGTGCCAGCAGTGAGGGCACCAACTATGGCTACACCTTC. Amino acids: CASSEGTNYGYTF.

This clonotype has ten or more counts. The CDR3 bases are TGCAGGAGGGGGGATAAGGGACTAGCGGGGGGGGCCTCAGATACGCAGTATTTT. Protein sequence: CRRGDKGLAGGASDTQYF. This chain links TRBV20-1 with TRBJ2-3; 16 bases map to TRBD2. CDR3 length: 18 residues. Germline loops: CDR1 DFQATT, CDR2 SNEGSKA (reference sequence).

A word on this clonotype: Just one base apart from a much larger clone, this may be a read error. No conserved phenylalanine or tryptophan is present at the end of the CDR3, so a read error is the likely explanation. The chain is built from TRBV20-1 and TRBJ1-2, with D maybe TRBD1 (5 bases). The germline CDR1 and CDR2 sequences are DFQATT and SNEGSKA (reference sequence). V was clipped by 4 bases and J by 2 bases, with 11 bases between them. The length of the CDR3 is 13 residues. The DNA for the CDR3 is TGCAGTGCTATCGCGGGGGTCAACTATGGCTACACCTCC. Its protein product is CSAIAGVNYGYTS.

The chain recombines TRBV6-5 with TRBJ2-2; TRBD2 might be the D (6 bases). The CDR3 loop spans 12 amino acids. CDR1 and CDR2 from the germline V gene are MNHEY and SVGAGI. V lost 8 bases, J lost 4 bases, and 8 bases lay in between. CDR3: CASGEATGELFF. The CDR3, as DNA: TGTGCCAGCGGGGAGGCCACCGGGGAGCTGTTTTTT.

This clonotype has ten or more counts. The chain is built from TRBV12-3 or TRBV12-4 and TRBJ1-5, with TRBD1 as a possible D gene (5 bases). The CDR3 sequence is 14 residues long. Between the trimmed V and J ends, which lost 5 bases and 8 bases, there was a span of 16 bases. Here the CDR3 reads CASSLGLTEEPQHF. In nucleotides, the CDR3 is TGTGCCAGCAGTCTGGGACTAACCGAGGAGCCCCAGCATTTT.

The chain employs TRBV6-5 and TRBJ2-7, with D possibly TRBD2 on 5 matching bases. CDR1 and CDR2 (germline): MNHEY, SVGAGI. The CDR3 sequence is 16 residues long. The ends were cut back, 7 bases at V and 4 bases at J, with 23 bases in the middle. CDR3 region: CASTPGRGLPSYEQYF. CDR3 nucleotides: TGTGCCAGCACCCCGGGCCGCGGGCTCCCCTCGTACGAGCAGTACTTC.

This clonotype was counted at least ten times. This chain connects TRBV5-1 to TRBJ1-5; 8 bases map to TRBD1. This CDR3 spans 15 amino acids. V dropped 4 bases and J dropped 4; count of bases not matched to a gene: 7. From germline, CDR1 is SGHRS and CDR2 YFSETQ. The CDR3 here is CASSPETGVNQPQHF. The CDR3 coding sequence is TGCGCCAGCAGCCCGGAGACAGGGGTGAATCAGCCCCAGCATTTT.

This clonotype was detected many times. CDR3 region: CASSLWGTSGRTDTQYF. DNA for the CDR3: TGTGCCAGCAGCTTATGGGGGACTAGCGGCCGCACAGATACGCAGTATTTT. J is TRBJ2-3 and V is TRBV7-9; 11 nucleotides line up with TRBD2. Germline V gene lookup returns CDR1 SEHNR and CDR2 FQNEAQ (reference sequence). V dropped 2 bases and J dropped 1; count of bases not matched to a gene: 5. This CDR3 contains 17 residues.

The count of this clonotype is one. This may stem from a read error, because a much larger clone lies one nucleotide away. V is TRBV9 and J is TRBJ1-2; D remains unclear. Germline lookup yields CDR1 SGDLS and CDR2 YYNGEE. The CDR3 is made up of 11 amino acids. CDR3 sequence (DNA): TGTGCCAGCAGCGCGAACGAGATCTACATCTTC. Protein: CASSANEIYIF.

As concerns this clonotype: A much larger clone sits a single nucleotide away, making a read error possible. The conserved final phenylalanine or tryptophan is absent from the CDR3, which likely points to a read error. This chain joins TRBV12-3 or TRBV12-4 and TRBJ2-1; D remains unclear. This CDR3 region has 15 residues. V lost 4 bases and J lost 8, with 18 bases in between. The CDR3 region is CASSSAPGGGDEQFS. DNA of the CDR3: TGTGCCAGCAGTTCCGCCCCGGGTGGTGGCGATGAGCAGTTCTCC.

V usage is TRBV11-2 and J usage is TRBJ2-5; D may correspond to TRBD1 or TRBD2 (6 bases each). CDR1 is SGHAT and CDR2 is FQNNGV in the germline V gene. CDR3 length: 16 residues. Trimming removed 9 bases from V and 5 bases from J, with 25 bases in between. The CDR3 bases are TGTGCCAGTAGCCCCCCCGGGGGCGCGGCTAGCGAGACCCAGTACTTC. Translation gives CASSPPGGAASETQYF.

This clonotype appeared many times. The chain couples TRBV7-2 to TRBJ2-1; D unclear. V was trimmed by 1 base and J by 4 bases, leaving 11 bases between them. This CDR3 has 15 residues. Germline lookup yields CDR1 SGHTA and CDR2 FQGNSA. CDR3 DNA sequence: TGTGCCAGCAGCTTAGAGAAGGCGACATACAATGAGCAGTTCTTC. Protein: CASSLEKATYNEQFF.

This clonotype was found many times. This chain joins TRBV5-1 and TRBJ2-1; TRBD2 matches 12 bases. This CDR3 is built from 16 residues. Germline lookup yields CDR1 SGHRS and CDR2 YFSETQ. V lost 4 bases to trimming and J lost 2 bases; unmatched junction nucleotides: 4. The CDR3: CASSLLAGGTYNEQFF. DNA of the CDR3: TGCGCCAGCAGCCTCCTAGCGGGGGGGACCTACAATGAGCAGTTCTTC.

This clonotype came up many times. The chain uses TRBV6-1 and TRBJ2-5; D gene unclear. The V end lost 6 bases, the J end lost 2 bases, and 19 bases lay between the germline ends. Germline lookup yields CDR1 MNHNS and CDR2 SASEGT. This CDR3 is 16 amino acids long. CDR3 loop: CASRNNAGPIQETQYF. For the CDR3, the DNA is TGTGCCAGCAGAAACAACGCCGGGCCCATACAAGAGACCCAGTACTTC.

As regards this clonotype: This may arise from a read error, as a much more abundant clone is one base away. This chain uses TRBV5-1 with TRBJ2-2, with D hard to call. This CDR3 is built from 12 residues. Germline assignment: CDR1 SGHRS and CDR2 YFSETQ. CDR3 region: CASSSDGAELSF. CDR3 nucleotide sequence: TGCGCCAGCAGCTCGGACGGAGCAGAGCTGTCTTTT.

This clonotype was recorded many times. This chain links TRBV25-1 with TRBJ2-3, with 8 bases aligning to TRBD2. CDR1 and CDR2 (germline): MGHDK, SYGVNS. J lost 4 bases, V lost 4 bases, and 7 bases had no gene match. The CDR3 runs 15 residues. CDR3 sequence reads: CASSANGLAADTQYF. CDR3 DNA sequence: TGTGCCAGCAGTGCAAACGGACTAGCAGCAGATACGCAGTATTTT.

This clonotype was found many times. CDR3 DNA: TGTGCCAGCAGTTACGTCAGGGGAAACATTCAGTACTTC. Translating gives CASSYVRGNIQYF. The rearrangement links TRBV6-5 to TRBJ2-4; D perhaps matches TRBD1 (6 bases). The germline gives CDR1 MNHEY, CDR2 SVGAGI. The CDR3 length is 13 residues. V shed 2 bases and J shed 6 bases, with 8 bases lying between them.

The V call is TRBV20-1, the J call TRBJ2-1; tentatively, D is TRBD2 (6 bases). Germline-derived CDR1 and CDR2 are DFQATT and SNEGSKA (reference sequence). Trimming removed 6 bases from V and 0 bases from J, with 15 bases in between. The CDR3 length is 15 residues. The chain's CDR3 is CSASLSGGSYNEQFF. CDR3 bases: TGCAGTGCCTCCCTTAGCGGCGGCTCCTACAATGAGCAGTTCTTC.

The chain combines TRBV10-3 with TRBJ2-3, with D possibly matching TRBD2 (7 bases). Between the trimmed V and J ends, which lost 4 bases and 4 bases, there was a span of 12 bases. CDR3 length equals 14 residues. Germline V gives CDR1 ENHRY, CDR2 SYGVKD. CDR3 DNA: TGTGCCATCAGTGGGGGGGGGGGCGCAGATACGCAGTATTTT. This encodes CAISGGGGADTQYF.

This chain links TRBV20-1 with TRBJ1-1; a weak D match, TRBD1 (5 bases). The CDR3 has 14 amino acids. Germline CDR1 is DFQATT and CDR2 is SNEGSKA (reference sequence). V lost 0 bases to trimming and J lost 6 bases, with 14 bases between them. CDR3 region: CSARDRRVYAEAFF. The CDR3 DNA reads TGCAGTGCTAGAGATCGCAGGGTCTACGCTGAAGCTTTCTTT.

This clonotype was observed a few times. The rearrangement joins TRBV11-2 to TRBJ2-2, with unresolved D. Trimming removed 1 base at V and 7 bases at J, with 7 bases between. This CDR3 has 13 amino acids. CDR1 and CDR2 from the germline V gene are SGHAT and FQNNGV. For the CDR3, the DNA is TGTGCCAGCAGCTTAGTTAGGCGCGGGGAGCTGTTTTTT. This codes for CASSLVRRGELFF. The whole variable domain, filled in from reference TRBV11-2 and TRBJ2-2, reads EAGVAQSPRYKIIEKRQSVAFWCNPISGHATLYWYQQILGQGPKLLIQFQNNGVVDDSQLPKDRFSAERLKGVDSTLKIQPAKLEDSAVYLCASSLVRRGELFFGEGSRLTVL.

The genes are TRBV29-1 and TRBJ2-1; TRBD1 is a possible D gene (6 bases). The CDR3 is 12 amino acids. V shed 3 bases and J shed 4 bases, with 7 bases lying between them. CDR1 is SQVTM and CDR2 is ANQGSEA in the germline V gene. For the CDR3, the DNA is TGCAGCGTTGATCAGGGGTACAATGAGCAGTTCTTC. Translating gives CSVDQGYNEQFF.